These 17 T cell receptor beta chains were all obtained from the same sample, sequenced in a study of shared clonotypes between healthy human individuals. Sequencing was performed with immunoSEQ multiplex PCR; in TCRdb, only in-frame clones are kept and a portion is missing. The sample gives millions of clones, approximately 92% of which show up once; roughly 0.13% is in the top ten. Sequenced: naive CD4+ T cells sorted from blood. Subset: CD45RA+ positively selected. All receptors derive from a man aged 18 to 35 in good health.

The V gene is TRBV10-3, the J gene TRBJ2-2; D gene ambiguous. Germline CDR1 reads ENHRY; CDR2 reads SYGVKD. V was cut by 7 bases and J by 2 bases, with 8 bases left in between. This CDR3 has 13 amino acids. This CDR3 reads CAITLGNTGELFF. The CDR3 DNA is TGTGCCATCACCCTGGGAAACACCGGGGAGCTGTTTTTT.

Note on this clone: This sample also contains other DNA sequences that code for the same CDR3. V and J are TRBV10-1 and TRBJ2-1; 9 nucleotides agree with TRBD2. The CDR3 is 15 residues long. V lost 0 bases to trimming and J lost 4 bases; unmatched junction nucleotides: 1. The germline CDR1 and CDR2 sequences are WNHNN and SYGVQD (reference sequence). Here the CDR3 DNA reads TGCGCCAGCAGTGAGTCCCTAGCGGGGTACAATGAGCAGTTCTTC. It encodes CASSESLAGYNEQFF.

This clone was picked up one time. The sample contains more than one DNA sequence encoding this CDR3. The chain employs TRBV29-1 and TRBJ2-7; no reliable D call. CDR1 is SQVTM and CDR2 is ANQGSEA in the germline V gene. The V and J ends lost 4 bases and 0 bases respectively, with 10 bases between them. The length of the CDR3 is 13 residues. The CDR3 sequence is CSVGSRLSYEQYF. The CDR3 DNA follows: TGCAGCGTTGGGAGTCGTCTCTCCTACGAGCAGTACTTC.

This chain uses TRBV5-4 with TRBJ1-3; perhaps TRBD1 as D (6 bases). This CDR3 region has 16 residues. Germline loops: CDR1 SGHNT, CDR2 YYREEE (reference sequence). The V end was cut by 4 bases, the J end by 0 bases, with 14 bases between. The CDR3 spells CASSTGAHRSGNTIYF. The DNA of the CDR3 is TGTGCCAGCAGCACGGGGGCACACCGCTCTGGAAACACCATATATTTT.

The CDR3 nucleotides read TGCGCCAGCAGCCAAAACCCTAGCGGGGGGGCGTATGAGCAGTTCTTC. This translates into CASSQNPSGGAYEQFF. This chain uses TRBV4-1 with TRBJ2-1; 12 positions agree with TRBD2. CDR3 length: 16 amino acids. Per the germline V gene, CDR1 is MGHRA and CDR2 is YSYEKL. V was clipped by 2 bases and J by 8 bases; unmatched bases: 7.

Only one count was recorded for this clone. The chain combines TRBV6-5 with TRBJ2-2; D gene uncertain. The CDR3 length is 14 residues. V lost 6 bases to trimming and J lost 3 bases, with 11 bases between them. The germline V gene has CDR1 MNHEY and CDR2 SVGAGI. The CDR3 protein is CASRPSTDTGELFF. CDR3 DNA: TGTGCCAGCAGACCATCTACAGACACCGGGGAGCTGTTTTTT.

Of note for this clone: Within the sample, other DNA sequences also encode this same CDR3. The chain couples TRBV4-2 to TRBJ2-1; the D is unclear. The CDR3 covers 15 residues. V shed 0 bases and J shed 0 bases, with 6 bases lying between them. The V gene's germline CDR1 is LGHNA and CDR2 YNFKEQ. The CDR3 protein is CASSQDLSSYNEQFF. The CDR3 nucleotides are TGTGCCAGCAGCCAAGACCTAAGCTCCTACAATGAGCAGTTCTTC.

The V gene is TRBV5-1, the J gene TRBJ2-3; D uncertain. The germline V gene encodes CDR1 SGHRS and CDR2 YFSETQ. The CDR3 is 15 amino acids. The V and J ends lost 0 bases and 3 bases respectively, with 11 bases between them. CDR3 nucleotides: TGCGCCAGCAGCTTGGGTCGTCAGGAGACAGATACGCAGTATTTT. It codes for CASSLGRQETDTQYF.

The chain combines TRBV27 with TRBJ2-1; D is undetermined. This CDR3 contains 12 residues. Between the trimmed V and J ends, which lost 8 bases and 6 bases, there was a span of 11 bases. Germline V gene sequence: CDR1 MNHEY, CDR2 SMNVEV (reference sequence). The CDR3, as DNA: TGTGCCAGCGGTCTAGGCCCCAATGAGCAGTTCTTC. The encoded protein is CASGLGPNEQFF.

This chain connects TRBV30 to TRBJ1-1, with D possibly being TRBD1 (6 bases). CDR1 is GTSNPN and CDR2 is SVGIG in the germline V gene (reference sequence). Trimming cost V 5 bases and J 4 bases, with 8 bases left between them. CDR3 length: 11 residues. The CDR3, as DNA: TGTGCCTGGCGGGACACCACTGAAGCTTTCTTT. Protein: CAWRDTTEAFF.

V is TRBV5-4 and J is TRBJ2-7, with 11 bases lining up with TRBD1. CDR3 length: 15 amino acids. The V and J ends lost 2 bases and 6 bases, in that order; junction bases with no gene match: 7. The V gene's germline CDR1 is SGHNT and CDR2 YYREEE (reference sequence). CDR3 sequence: CASSLTGTGGLEQYF. The CDR3 coding sequence is TGTGCCAGCAGCTTAACCGGGACAGGGGGTCTCGAGCAGTACTTC.

As regards this clone: Other DNA sequences in the same sample also yield this CDR3. The gene calls are TRBV7-2 and TRBJ2-7; no clear D gene. Looked up from germline, CDR1 is SGHTA and CDR2 is FQGNSA. CDR3 length equals 12 residues. The V end was cut by 5 bases, the J end by 2 bases, with 7 bases between. The CDR3 loop reads CASSPPTYEQYF. DNA for the CDR3: TGTGCCAGCAGCCCCCCTACCTACGAGCAGTACTTC.

V usage is TRBV30 and J usage is TRBJ2-2; no clear D gene. This CDR3 has 12 residues. Germline CDR1 and CDR2: GTSNPN and SVGIG (reference sequence). V lost 2 bases to trimming and J lost 7 bases, with 8 bases between them. The CDR3 DNA sequence: TGTGCCTGGAGTCCTCAAGTCGGGGAGCTGTTTTTT. Translation gives CAWSPQVGELFF.

The chain employs TRBV4-3 and TRBJ2-2; the D is unclear. The germline V and J ends were trimmed by 1 base and 7 bases, with 7 bases remaining between them. The germline gives CDR1 LGHNA, CDR2 YSLEER. The CDR3 is 13 residues long. CDR3 bases: TGCGCCAGCAGCCAAGGTTTGGGCGGGGAGCTGTTTTTT. Protein product: CASSQGLGGELFF.

About this clone: The same CDR3 arises from other DNA sequences in this sample as well. The chain links TRBV18 to TRBJ2-3; D gene unclear. Germline V gene data show CDR1 as KGHSH and CDR2 as LQKENI. The V end was cut by 4 bases, the J end by 1 base, with 6 bases between. This CDR3 region has 13 residues. The CDR3 protein is CASSRQGTDTQYF. The DNA of the CDR3 is TGTGCCAGCTCACGGCAAGGCACAGATACGCAGTATTTT. Full variable domain (missing parts from reference TRBV18 and TRBJ2-3): NAGVMQNPRHLVRRRGQEARLRCSPMKGHSHVYWYRQLPEEGLKFMVYLQKENIIDESGMPKERFSAEFPKEGPSILRIQQVVRGDSAAYFCASSRQGTDTQYFGPGTRLTVL.

The rearrangement links TRBV27 to TRBJ1-2, with 8 bases that match TRBD1. Germline V gene sequence: CDR1 MNHEY, CDR2 SMNVEV (reference sequence). CDR3 length: 14 amino acids. Losses at the gene ends were 3 bases for V and 4 bases for J; bases not matched to a gene: 4. The CDR3 sequence: CASSFQDRGYGYTF. In nucleotides, the CDR3 is TGTGCCAGCAGTTTTCAAGACAGGGGCTATGGCTACACCTTC.

This chain joins TRBV10-3 and TRBJ2-2; D call uncertain. Trimming left V 2 bases short and J 1 base short, with 5 bases between. Germline V gives CDR1 ENHRY, CDR2 SYGVKD. The CDR3 has 14 amino acids. CDR3 nucleotide sequence: TGTGCCATCAGTGAGCAGGAGAACACCGGGGAGCTGTTTTTT. Amino acid sequence: CAISEQENTGELFF.